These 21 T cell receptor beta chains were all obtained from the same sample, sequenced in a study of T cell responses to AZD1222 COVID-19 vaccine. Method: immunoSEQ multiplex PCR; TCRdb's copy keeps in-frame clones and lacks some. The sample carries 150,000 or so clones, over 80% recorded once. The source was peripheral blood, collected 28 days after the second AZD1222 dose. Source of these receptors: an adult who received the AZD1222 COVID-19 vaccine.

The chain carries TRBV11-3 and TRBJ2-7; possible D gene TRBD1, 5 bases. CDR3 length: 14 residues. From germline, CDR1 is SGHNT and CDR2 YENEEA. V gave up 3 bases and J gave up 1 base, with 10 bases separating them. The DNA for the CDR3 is TGTGCCAGCAGCTTTTTGGCAGGGTCCTACGAGCAGTACTTC. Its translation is CASSFLAGSYEQYF.

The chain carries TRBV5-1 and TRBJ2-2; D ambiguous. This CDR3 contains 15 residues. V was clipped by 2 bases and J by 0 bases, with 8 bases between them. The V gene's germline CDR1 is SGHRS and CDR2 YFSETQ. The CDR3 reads CASSFKESNTGELFF. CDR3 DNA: TGCGCCAGCAGCTTCAAGGAGTCGAACACCGGGGAGCTGTTTTTT. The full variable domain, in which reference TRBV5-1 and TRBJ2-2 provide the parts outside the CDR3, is KAGVTQTPRYLIKTRGQQVTLSCSPISGHRSVSWYQQTPGQGLQFLFEYFSETQRNKGNFPGRFSGRQFSNSRSEMNVSTLELGDSALYLCASSFKESNTGELFFGEGSRLTVL.

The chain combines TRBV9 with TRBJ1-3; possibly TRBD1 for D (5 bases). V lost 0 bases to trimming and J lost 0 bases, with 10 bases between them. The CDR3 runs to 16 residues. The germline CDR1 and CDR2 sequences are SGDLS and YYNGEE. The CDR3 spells CASSVEWGLSGNTIYF. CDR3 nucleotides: TGTGCCAGCAGCGTAGAATGGGGCCTCTCTGGAAACACCATATATTTT.

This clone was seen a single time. CDR3 residues: CASSQDPLAGYTGELFF. In DNA, the CDR3 is TGCGCCAGCAGCCAAGATCCCCTAGCGGGGTACACCGGGGAGCTGTTTTTT. The J gene is TRBJ2-2, the V gene TRBV4-1; 9 nucleotides match TRBD2. Germline assignment: CDR1 MGHRA and CDR2 YSYEKL. CDR3 length: 17 amino acids. J was trimmed by 3 bases and V by 0 bases; bases with no gene match: 5.

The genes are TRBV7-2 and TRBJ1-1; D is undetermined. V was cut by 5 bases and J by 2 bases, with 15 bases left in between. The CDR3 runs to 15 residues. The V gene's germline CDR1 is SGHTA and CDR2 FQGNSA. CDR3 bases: TGTGCCAGCAGCCCGGACCTGGGAGGAAACACTGAAGCTTTCTTT. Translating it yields CASSPDLGGNTEAFF.

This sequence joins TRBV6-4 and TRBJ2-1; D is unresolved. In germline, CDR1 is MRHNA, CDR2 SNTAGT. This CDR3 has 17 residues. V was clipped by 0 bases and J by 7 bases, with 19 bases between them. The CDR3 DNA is TGTGCCAGCAGTGACTCGACCGGAGTCCGTCTTATAAATGAGCAGTTCTTC. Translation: CASSDSTGVRLINEQFF.

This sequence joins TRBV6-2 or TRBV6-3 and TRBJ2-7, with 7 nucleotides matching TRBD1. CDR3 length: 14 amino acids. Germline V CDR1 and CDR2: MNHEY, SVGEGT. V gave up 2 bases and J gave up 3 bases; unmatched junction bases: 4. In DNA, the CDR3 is TGTGCCAGCAGTTACCGCCCAGGGGGCTACGAGCAGTACTTC. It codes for CASSYRPGGYEQYF.

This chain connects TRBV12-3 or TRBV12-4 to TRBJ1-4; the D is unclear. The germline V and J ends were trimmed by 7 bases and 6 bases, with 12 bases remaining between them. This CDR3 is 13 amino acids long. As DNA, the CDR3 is TGTGCCAGCACCCAAGACGCCCATGAAAAACTGTTTTTT. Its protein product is CASTQDAHEKLFF.

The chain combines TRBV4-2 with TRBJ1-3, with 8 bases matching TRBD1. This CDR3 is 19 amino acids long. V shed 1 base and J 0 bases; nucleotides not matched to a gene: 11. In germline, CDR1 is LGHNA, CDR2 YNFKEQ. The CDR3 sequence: CASSQGNRGGIGSGNTIYF. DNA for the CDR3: TGTGCCAGCAGCCAAGGGAACAGGGGGGGGATCGGCTCTGGAAACACCATATATTTT.

CDR3 sequence reads: CASSLEFRITAYF. In DNA form, the CDR3 reads TGTGCCAGCAGCTTAGAGTTTCGGATCACGGCGTATTTT. This chain connects TRBV11-1 to TRBJ2-3; D remains unclear. Trimming took off 1 base at V and 14 bases at J, with 16 bases between the two ends. Germline loops: CDR1 SGHAT, CDR2 FQDESV (reference sequence). There are 13 residues in the CDR3.

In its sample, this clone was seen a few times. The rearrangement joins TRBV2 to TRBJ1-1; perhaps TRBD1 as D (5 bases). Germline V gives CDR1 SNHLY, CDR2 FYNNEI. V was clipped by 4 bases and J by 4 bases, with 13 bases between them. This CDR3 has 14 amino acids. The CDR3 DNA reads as TGTGCCAGCAGTGTAAGGACGGGGGGCACTGAAGCTTTCTTT. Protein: CASSVRTGGTEAFF.

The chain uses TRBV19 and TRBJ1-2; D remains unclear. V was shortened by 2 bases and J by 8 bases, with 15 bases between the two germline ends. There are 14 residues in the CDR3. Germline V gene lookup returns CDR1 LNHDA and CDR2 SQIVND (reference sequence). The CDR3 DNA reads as TGTGCCAGTAGTATATTATCCGGAGAGGGAGGCTACACCTTC. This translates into CASSILSGEGGYTF.

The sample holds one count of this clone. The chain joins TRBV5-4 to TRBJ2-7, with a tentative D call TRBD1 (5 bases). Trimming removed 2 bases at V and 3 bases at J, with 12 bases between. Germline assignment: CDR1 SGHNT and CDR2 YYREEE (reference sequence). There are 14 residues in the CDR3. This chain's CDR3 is CASSFGERGYEQYF. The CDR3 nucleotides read TGTGCCAGCAGCTTTGGGGAAAGGGGCTACGAGCAGTACTTC.

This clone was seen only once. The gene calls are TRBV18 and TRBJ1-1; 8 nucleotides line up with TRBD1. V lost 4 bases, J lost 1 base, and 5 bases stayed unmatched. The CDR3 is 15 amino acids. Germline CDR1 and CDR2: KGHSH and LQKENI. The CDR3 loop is CASSRGQVENTEAFF. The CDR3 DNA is TGTGCCAGCTCACGGGGACAGGTTGAGAACACTGAAGCTTTCTTT. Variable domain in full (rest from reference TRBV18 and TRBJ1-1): NAGVMQNPRHLVRRRGQEARLRCSPMKGHSHVYWYRQLPEEGLKFMVYLQKENIIDESGMPKERFSAEFPKEGPSILRIQQVVRGDSAAYFCASSRGQVENTEAFFGQGTRLTVV.

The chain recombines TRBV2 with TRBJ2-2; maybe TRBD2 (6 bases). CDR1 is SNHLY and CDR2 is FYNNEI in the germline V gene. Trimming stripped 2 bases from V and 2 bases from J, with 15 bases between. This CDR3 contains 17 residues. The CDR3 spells CASSENGAGLNTGELFF. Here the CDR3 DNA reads TGTGCCAGCAGTGAAAACGGAGCGGGTCTCAACACCGGGGAGCTGTTTTTT.

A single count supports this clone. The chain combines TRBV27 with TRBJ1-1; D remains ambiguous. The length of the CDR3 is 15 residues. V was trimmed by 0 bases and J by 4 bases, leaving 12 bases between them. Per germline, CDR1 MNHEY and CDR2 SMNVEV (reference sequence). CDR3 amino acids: CASSLSRRLSTEAFF. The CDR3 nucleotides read TGTGCCAGCAGTTTATCGAGAAGGTTGAGCACTGAAGCTTTCTTT.

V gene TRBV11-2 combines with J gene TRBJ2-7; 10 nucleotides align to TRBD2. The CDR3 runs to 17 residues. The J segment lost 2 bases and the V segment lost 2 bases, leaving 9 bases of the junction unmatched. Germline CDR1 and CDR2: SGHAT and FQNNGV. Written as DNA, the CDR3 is TGTGCCAGCAGCTTAAGTCCCCTAGCGGGGGACCCCTACGAGCAGTACTTC. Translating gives CASSLSPLAGDPYEQYF.

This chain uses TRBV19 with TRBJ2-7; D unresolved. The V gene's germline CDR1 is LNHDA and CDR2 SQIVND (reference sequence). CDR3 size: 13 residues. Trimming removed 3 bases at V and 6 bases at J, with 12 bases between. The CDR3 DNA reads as TGTGCCAGTAGTATGTGGACCGAGAGCGAGCAGTACTTC. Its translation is CASSMWTESEQYF.

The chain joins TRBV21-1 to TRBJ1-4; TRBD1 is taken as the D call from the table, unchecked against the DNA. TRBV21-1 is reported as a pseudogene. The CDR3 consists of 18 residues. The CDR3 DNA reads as TGTGCCAGCAGCAGGACAGGGGGACGCCGAGACAATAGCGAAAAACTGTTTTTT. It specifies CASSRTGGRRDNSEKLFF.

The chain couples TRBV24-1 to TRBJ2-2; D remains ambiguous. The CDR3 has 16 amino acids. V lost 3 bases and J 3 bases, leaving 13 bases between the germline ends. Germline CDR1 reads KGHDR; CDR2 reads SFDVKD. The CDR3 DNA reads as TGTGCCACCAGTGATCCCTCGGGCGCGTACACCGGGGAGCTGTTTTTT. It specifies CATSDPSGAYTGELFF.

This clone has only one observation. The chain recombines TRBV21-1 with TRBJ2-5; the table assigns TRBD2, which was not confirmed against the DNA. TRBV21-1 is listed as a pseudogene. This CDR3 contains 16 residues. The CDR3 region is CASSNRRDAGGETQYF. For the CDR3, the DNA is TGTGCCAGCAGCAACCGACGGGATGCGGGAGGGGAGACCCAGTACTTC.